The 31 T cell receptor beta chains in this list originate from one sample, sequenced in a study of OX40 agonist ivuxolimab in advanced cancers. Clones were read by immunoSEQ multiplex PCR, and TCRdb kept only the in-frame ones, dropping some. The profile shows about 98,000 clones, 85% to 95% of them singletons. Specimen: CD4+ or CD8+ T cells sorted from blood, collected in a trial of the OX40 agonist ivuxolimab. The receptors were gathered from an adult with an advanced solid tumor such as melanoma, head and neck, liver or kidney cancer.

The chain combines TRBV28 with TRBJ2-7; the match to TRBD1 covers 9 bases. The CDR3 contains 16 residues. The germline gives CDR1 MDHEN, CDR2 SYDVKM. V lost 4 bases, J lost 5 bases, and 12 bases stayed unmatched. DNA for the CDR3: TGTGCCAGCAGTTCGACAGGGGGAGTTGATCGGGACGAGCAGTACTTC. It specifies CASSSTGGVDRDEQYF. Full variable domain (outside the CDR3, taken from reference TRBV28 and TRBJ2-7): DVKVTQSSRYLVKRTGEKVFLECVQDMDHENMFWYRQDPGLGLRLIYFSYDVKMKEKGDIPEGYSVSREKKERFSLILESASTNQTSMYLCASSSTGGVDRDEQYFGPGTRLTVT.

The rearrangement links TRBV7-8 to TRBJ2-7; D ambiguous. Trimming left V 3 bases short and J 3 bases short, with 3 bases between. CDR1 and CDR2 from the germline V gene are SGHVS and FQNEAQ. CDR3 length equals 11 residues. The CDR3 bases are TGTGCCAGCAGCTTCGACTACGAGCAGTACGTC. This codes for CASSFDYEQYV.

This chain joins TRBV6-6 and TRBJ2-2; 8 nucleotides align to TRBD1. This CDR3 has 15 amino acids. Germline CDR1 MNHNY, CDR2 SVGAGI (reference sequence). J gave up 5 bases and V 5 bases, and 7 bases lay outside the gene matches. The CDR3 loop is CASSLRTGRTGELFF. CDR3 bases: TGTGCCAGCAGTCTTAGGACAGGGAGGACCGGGGAGCTGTTTTTT.

This chain uses TRBV6-6 with TRBJ1-5; 8 nucleotides line up with TRBD1. The germline gives CDR1 MNHNY, CDR2 SVGAGI (reference sequence). J was trimmed by 9 bases and V by 6 bases; bases with no gene match: 10. The CDR3 spans 14 residues. The CDR3 sequence: CASRADRGSPPQHF. CDR3 bases: TGTGCCAGCAGGGCCGACAGGGGAAGTCCGCCCCAGCATTTT.

J is TRBJ1-5 and V is TRBV19; D gene uncertain. The CDR3 is 15 amino acids. V was shortened by 5 bases and J by 0 bases, with 11 bases between the two germline ends. Per germline, CDR1 LNHDA and CDR2 SQIVND (reference sequence). The CDR3 region is CASSSLSYSNQPQHF. CDR3 in DNA: TGTGCCAGTAGTTCGCTGTCCTATAGCAATCAGCCCCAGCATTTT. The whole variable domain, remainder taken from reference TRBV19 and TRBJ1-5, is DGGITQSPKYLFRKEGQNVTLSCEQNLNHDAMYWYRQDPGQGLRLIYYSQIVNDFQKGDIAEGYSVSREKKESFPLTVTSAQKNPTAFYLCASSSLSYSNQPQHFGDGTRLSIL.

This clone has more than one count but fewer than ten. The genes are TRBV7-2 and TRBJ2-3; D unresolved. This CDR3 is built from 12 residues. Germline-derived CDR1 and CDR2 are SGHTA and FQGNSA. Between the trimmed V and J ends, which lost 3 bases and 2 bases, there was a span of 3 bases. The CDR3 DNA reads TGTGCCAGCAGCTTCCTCACAGATACGCAGTATTTT. Its protein product is CASSFLTDTQYF.

The chain employs TRBV12-5 and TRBJ1-3; D not certain. Germline lookup yields CDR1 LGHNT and CDR2 FRNRAP. This CDR3 comprises 17 residues. The V gene lost 1 base and the J gene lost 0 bases, with 13 bases spanning the gap. The CDR3 region has the DNA TGTGCTAGTGGTTTGGGTCCGGGAGGCTGCTCTGGAAACACCATATATTTT. Translation: CASGLGPGGCSGNTIYF.

CDR3 sequence (DNA): TGCGCCAGCAGCCAAGATGGACTAGCGGGAGGGGCCAAAAACATTCAGTACTTC. This sequence encodes CASSQDGLAGGAKNIQYF. The chain combines TRBV4-1 with TRBJ2-4; 15 bases map to TRBD2. V lost 0 bases to trimming and J lost 1 base; unmatched junction nucleotides: 1. The CDR3 runs 18 residues. Germline V lookup: CDR1 MGHRA, CDR2 YSYEKL.

This sequence joins TRBV6-6 and TRBJ2-1, with D unclear. The CDR3 length is 13 residues. Trimming stripped 5 bases from V and 4 bases from J, with 9 bases between. Per germline, CDR1 MNHNY and CDR2 SVGAGI (reference sequence). Here the CDR3 reads CASSRTLYNEQFF. The CDR3 nucleotides are TGTGCCAGCAGTCGAACTTTATACAATGAGCAGTTCTTC.

The J gene is TRBJ1-3, the V gene TRBV5-1, with 7 bases lining up with TRBD1. The J segment lost 3 bases and the V segment lost 4 bases, leaving 1 base of the junction unmatched. The CDR3 consists of 13 residues. The germline CDR1 and CDR2 sequences are SGHRS and YFSETQ. The CDR3 region has the DNA TGCGCCAGCAGCCAGGGGGGTGGAAACACCATATATTTT. It yields the protein CASSQGGGNTIYF. Using reference TRBV5-1 and TRBJ1-3 for the parts outside the CDR3, the full variable domain is KAGVTQTPRYLIKTRGQQVTLSCSPISGHRSVSWYQQTPGQGLQFLFEYFSETQRNKGNFPGRFSGRQFSNSRSEMNVSTLELGDSALYLCASSQGGGNTIYFGEGSWLTVV.

The chain joins TRBV15 to TRBJ1-2; D is unclear. The germline V and J ends were trimmed by 4 bases and 6 bases, with 15 bases remaining between them. The CDR3 loop spans 14 amino acids. The germline V gene has CDR1 LNHNV and CDR2 YYDKDF (reference sequence). For the CDR3, the DNA is TGTGCCACCAGCAAAGACCAGAGCCTCCATGGCTACACCTTC. Translated, it gives CATSKDQSLHGYTF.

The J gene is TRBJ1-6, the V gene TRBV19, with TRBD1 matching 9 bases. Germline V lookup: CDR1 LNHDA, CDR2 SQIVND (reference sequence). The trim removed 10 bases at V and 1 base at J, leaving 5 bases unmatched. The CDR3 consists of 15 residues. DNA for the CDR3: TGTGCCACCAGGGACAGGGCATCCTATAATTCACCCCTCCACTTT. It encodes CATRDRASYNSPLHF.

This chain uses TRBV10-3 with TRBJ1-5; D not certain. In germline, CDR1 is ENHRY, CDR2 SYGVKD. There are 15 residues in the CDR3. Trimming pared 0 bases from V and 2 bases from J, leaving 8 bases between. The DNA of the CDR3 is TGTGCCATCAGTGAGTCCAGCTCGGGCAATCAGCCCCAGCATTTT. Amino acid sequence: CAISESSSGNQPQHF.

The chain carries TRBV30 and TRBJ2-3, with D unclear. The CDR3 sequence is 13 residues long. Germline V gene data show CDR1 as GTSNPN and CDR2 as SVGIG (reference sequence). The germline V and J ends were trimmed by 0 bases and 1 base, with 5 bases remaining between them. The CDR3 region has the DNA TGTGCCTGGAGTGTACGGGGCACAGATACGCAGTATTTT. It codes for CAWSVRGTDTQYF.

The chain carries TRBV2 and TRBJ2-4; 10 bases are a match to TRBD2. CDR1 is SNHLY, CDR2 FYNNEI, per germline. The V segment lost 4 bases and the J segment 8 bases; nucleotides outside the gene matches: 11. CDR3 length equals 16 residues. The CDR3 coding sequence is TGTGCCAGCAGTGCCGAGAGCGGGGGGGCCACGGACATTCAGTACTTC. Protein product: CASSAESGGATDIQYF.

The rearrangement joins TRBV4-3 to TRBJ1-1, with D unclear. This CDR3 contains 17 residues. Trimming shortened V by 2 bases and J by 1 base, and 17 bases separated the two germline ends. Germline CDR1 LGHNA, CDR2 YSLEER. The DNA for the CDR3 is TGCGCCAGCAGCCAAAGGATCTCCGGGCTTCAGAACACTGAAGCTTTCTTT. It translates to CASSQRISGLQNTEAFF.

J is TRBJ2-4 and V is TRBV6-6; D gene ambiguous. Germline V gene lookup returns CDR1 MNHNY and CDR2 SVGAGI (reference sequence). V was shortened by 6 bases and J by 8 bases, with 17 bases between the two germline ends. The CDR3 covers 14 residues. CDR3 in DNA: TGTGCCAGCAGCCCCGTCGTGGGTCCGGACATTCAGTACTTC. Protein product: CASSPVVGPDIQYF.

The rearrangement joins TRBV27 to TRBJ1-5; possible D gene TRBD1, 5 bases. The CDR3 is made up of 15 amino acids. Germline CDR1 and CDR2: MNHEY and SMNVEV (reference sequence). Trimming removed 6 bases from V and 2 bases from J, with 14 bases in between. The DNA of the CDR3 is TGTGCCAGCAGGGCCTTGGGGGTTGGCAATCAGCCCCAGCATTTT. Translating gives CASRALGVGNQPQHF.

The chain joins TRBV6-1 to TRBJ1-6; a weak D match, TRBD1 (5 bases). The V end was cut by 2 bases, the J end by 4 bases, with 15 bases between. This CDR3 has 17 amino acids. Germline values: CDR1 MNHNS, CDR2 SASEGT. The CDR3: CASSEFSGGAYNSPLHF. CDR3 coding DNA: TGTGCCAGCAGTGAATTTAGCGGCGGGGCGTATAATTCACCCCTCCACTTT.

This chain connects TRBV20-1 to TRBJ2-5; no reliable D call. Germline loops: CDR1 DFQATT, CDR2 SNEGSKA (reference sequence). There are 10 residues in the CDR3. V shed 7 bases and J shed 5 bases, with 8 bases lying between them. The chain's CDR3 is CSVGWETQYF. The CDR3, as DNA: TGCAGTGTCGGATGGGAGACCCAGTACTTC.

The rearrangement uses TRBV29-1 and TRBJ2-3; TRBD1 is a possible D gene (5 bases). This CDR3 comprises 12 residues. V was clipped by 4 bases and J by 8 bases, with 13 bases between them. Germline V gives CDR1 SQVTM, CDR2 ANQGSEA. In nucleotides, the CDR3 is TGCAGCGTTGCCAAGGGGTTGGGTACGCAGTATTTT. Its translation: CSVAKGLGTQYF.

The rearrangement links TRBV7-9 to TRBJ1-1; D gene uncertain. The CDR3 runs 13 residues. Germline-derived CDR1 and CDR2 are SEHNR and FQNEAQ (reference sequence). V was trimmed by 6 bases and J by 0 bases, leaving 8 bases between them. The CDR3 sequence is CASRLTVNTEAFF. CDR3 DNA sequence: TGTGCCAGCAGATTGACGGTGAACACTGAAGCTTTCTTT.

The CDR3 nucleotides are TGCGCCAGCAGCCCCACCCCTAGCGCCTCCTCCTACAATGAGCAGTTCTTC. Residues: CASSPTPSASSYNEQFF. The chain uses TRBV5-1 and TRBJ2-1; weak D call: TRBD2 (6 bases). V was pared by 4 bases and J by 0 bases, with 17 bases between. Germline assignment: CDR1 SGHRS and CDR2 YFSETQ. The CDR3 totals 17 residues.

The rearrangement joins TRBV28 to TRBJ1-5; perhaps TRBD1 as D (5 bases). The CDR3 covers 13 residues. Germline values: CDR1 MDHEN, CDR2 SYDVKM. V was cut by 5 bases and J by 5 bases, with 10 bases left in between. The CDR3 DNA sequence: TGTGCCAGCAGTGCACAGGACCATCAGCCCCAGCATTTT. It translates to CASSAQDHQPQHF. The full variable domain, rest sourced from reference TRBV28 and TRBJ1-5, is DVKVTQSSRYLVKRTGEKVFLECVQDMDHENMFWYRQDPGLGLRLIYFSYDVKMKEKGDIPEGYSVSREKKERFSLILESASTNQTSMYLCASSAQDHQPQHFGDGTRLSIL.

The genes are TRBV5-1 and TRBJ2-3, with a possible D match to TRBD1 (6 bases). V lost 4 bases, J lost 2 bases, and 14 bases lay in between. CDR3 size: 15 residues. From germline, CDR1 is SGHRS and CDR2 YFSETQ. The CDR3 nucleotides are TGCGCCAGCAGCCCCCGGGACACAGTCACAGATACGCAGTATTTT. Its protein product is CASSPRDTVTDTQYF.

The chain uses TRBV10-3 and TRBJ2-1; 15 nucleotides agree with TRBD2. The germline CDR1 and CDR2 sequences are ENHRY and SYGVKD. CDR3 size: 16 residues. V was pared by 10 bases and J by 6 bases, with 10 bases of the junction left unmatched. The chain's CDR3 is CASKRTSGRAGNEQFF. CDR3 in DNA: TGTGCCAGCAAAAGGACTAGCGGGAGGGCAGGCAATGAGCAGTTCTTC.

J is TRBJ1-1 and V is TRBV6-5; TRBD1 matches at 7 bases. The CDR3 has 14 residues. Trimming at V came to 6 bases and at J to 4 bases, leaving 8 bases not matched to a gene. Germline loops: CDR1 MNHEY, CDR2 SVGAGI. CDR3 loop: CASRTTGATTEAFF. CDR3 nucleotide sequence: TGTGCCAGCAGAACTACAGGGGCGACCACTGAAGCTTTCTTT.

This clone was observed once. CDR3 residues: CASSYKRTDTQYF. CDR3 coding DNA: TGTGCCAGCAGTTACAAAAGGACAGATACGCAGTATTTT. The chain uses TRBV6-5 and TRBJ2-3; D ambiguous. The CDR3 loop spans 13 amino acids. V dropped 2 bases and J dropped 3 bases, with 6 bases sitting between them. Germline assignment: CDR1 MNHEY and CDR2 SVGAGI.

As for this clone: The sample has other DNA sequences that encode this CDR3 too. The rearrangement uses TRBV15 and TRBJ2-1; no firm D call. The CDR3 runs 12 residues. V lost 3 bases and J 3 bases, leaving 3 bases between the germline ends. CDR1 LNHNV and CDR2 YYDKDF come from the germline V gene (reference sequence). Here the CDR3 reads CATSRGYNEQFF. CDR3 DNA sequence: TGTGCCACCAGCAGGGGCTACAATGAGCAGTTCTTC.

In its sample, this clone was seen a few times. The chain links TRBV30 to TRBJ1-5, with D possibly TRBD1 on 6 matching bases. Trimming stripped 2 bases from V and 4 bases from J, with 9 bases between. The CDR3 runs to 13 residues. The V gene's germline CDR1 is GTSNPN and CDR2 SVGIG (reference sequence). CDR3 residues: CAWSQQGNQPQHF. CDR3 bases: TGTGCCTGGAGTCAACAGGGAAATCAGCCCCAGCATTTT.

The rearrangement joins TRBV5-1 to TRBJ2-7; D gene uncertain. This CDR3 region has 14 residues. Germline values: CDR1 SGHRS, CDR2 YFSETQ. V dropped 1 base and J dropped 0 bases, with 8 bases sitting between them. The chain's CDR3 is CASSLTGSSYEQYV. Here the CDR3 DNA reads TGCGCCAGCAGCTTGACCGGAAGCTCCTACGAGCAGTACGTC.